This T cell receptor beta chain was recorded in a study of monozygotic twins with inflammatory bowel disease (dated by TCRdb to the late 2010s). Study-wide context: The full study comprised 30 or so monozygotic twin pairs: nine German pairs (four IBD-concordant, five IBD-discordant) and 19 IBD-discordant Danish pairs. Each individual had, on average, about 151 000 unique TCRalpha sequences and 181 000 unique TCRbeta sequences available for analysis. Within discordant pairs, disease-associated traits were sought mainly by comparing IBD patients with their genetically identical healthy co-twins. Overall study results and their limits: A decrease in TCRbeta repertoire diversity, as measured by inverse Simpson index, was observed in IBD patients compared with their healthy co-twins. Compared with healthy twins, IBD patients shared fewer clonotypes with other individuals, and the difference was most pronounced in patients with signs of disease activity. No single strong signal or clonotype linked to IBD turned up in the results, so the idea that one exists was not supported. The analysis was unable to tell apart different T cell subtypes. Concordant and discordant twins showed no difference in repertoire similarity, possibly because of limited statistical power. Because patients were on differing immunosuppressive treatments, the repertoires may have picked up extra background noise and inter-individual variability.

From each donor, an approximately 2.5 ml peripheral blood sample was collected into PAXgene tubes and stored at -80 degrees C. Without any T cell sorting, total RNA was extracted from whole blood using the PAXgene blood miRNA kit on an automated QIAcube. Deep TCRalpha and TCRbeta repertoire profiling with unique molecular barcoding was performed on peripheral blood of monozygotic twin pairs concordant or discordant for inflammatory bowel disease. Smoking habits were recorded for all twin pairs, with individuals classified as current, former or never smokers. The CDR3, from cysteine to phenylalanine, totals 14 residues. No DNA sequence was recorded. The CDR1 and CDR2 encoded by the germline V gene (reference sequence) are SGHNT and YYREEE. The library relied on 5' RACE. The input for every TCR library was roughly 3,200 ng of total RNA. For each sample, cDNA synthesis was carried out in eight separate reactions using SMARTScribe reverse transcriptase. During cDNA synthesis, template switching introduced unique molecular identifiers that contained a 6-nucleotide sample barcode. TCRalpha and TCRbeta cDNA was amplified in two nested PCRs of approximately 17 and 9 cycles, and bead purification was carried out after each PCR. Before amplification, the cDNA was treated with uracil DNA-glycosylase and purified using the QIAquick PCR purification kit. The second PCR added Illumina TruSeq-compatible adapters along with sample-specific barcodes. TapeStation and Qubit were used to check library quality and concentration, and 5 to 5.5 ng of each library was pooled. Sequencing of the pooled libraries was done on an Illumina HiSeq2500 single-index Rapid Run using custom sequencing primers and 2 x 100 bp reads. As for the authors' bioinformatics: UMI-based consensus assembly with MiGEC version 1.2.6 was used to correct PCR and sequencing errors. MiXCR version 2.1.1 handled V(D)J alignment, clonotype assembly and CDR3 extraction. To normalise gene usage, clonotype sharing and MAIT/NKT TCR abundance, the top 1000, 10 000 and 20 000 clonotypes in each sample were analysed. Diversity was computed as the inverse Simpson index with the vegan R package after downsampling to 27 000 UMIs. Paired Mann-Whitney U tests were applied to discordant twin pairs, and Benjamini-Hochberg correction was used for multiple testing. TCRdb reprocessed the reads, and each CDR3 protein sequence is entered once, without DNA. These V and J calls derive from TCRdb rather than the authors' analysis. The data table for this sample lists about 450,000 distinct CDR3 sequences. Clones ranked in the top ten supply roughly 2.2% of the sample.

Of note for this clonotype: Its target antigen remains unknown.

This chain joins TRBV5-4 to TRBJ2-5. Sequenced material: blood. The receptor comes from a human donor with ulcerative colitis or Crohn's disease, or a healthy co-twin of an affected twin (not recorded which). The CDR3: CASSLKGVQETQYF.